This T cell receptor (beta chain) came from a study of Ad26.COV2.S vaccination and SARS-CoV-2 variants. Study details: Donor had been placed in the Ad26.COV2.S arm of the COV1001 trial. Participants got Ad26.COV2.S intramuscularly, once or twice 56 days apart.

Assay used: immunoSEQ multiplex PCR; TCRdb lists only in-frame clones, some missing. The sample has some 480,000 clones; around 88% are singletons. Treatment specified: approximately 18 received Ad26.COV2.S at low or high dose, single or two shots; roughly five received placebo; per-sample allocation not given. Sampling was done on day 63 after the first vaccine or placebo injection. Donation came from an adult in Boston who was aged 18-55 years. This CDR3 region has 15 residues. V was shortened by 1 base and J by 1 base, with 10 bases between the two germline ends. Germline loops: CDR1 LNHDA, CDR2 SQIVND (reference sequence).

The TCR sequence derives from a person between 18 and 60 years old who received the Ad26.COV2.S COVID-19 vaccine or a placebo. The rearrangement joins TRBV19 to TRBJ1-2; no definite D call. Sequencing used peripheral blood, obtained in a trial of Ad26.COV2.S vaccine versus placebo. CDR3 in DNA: TGTGCCAGTAGTATAGGTGTTGGCAATAACTATGGCTACACCTTC. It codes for CASSIGVGNNYGYTF.